Listed below are T cell receptor beta chains from one sample, sequenced in a study of T cell repertoires in cytomegalovirus infection. One entry per CDR3 protein results from TCRdb running MiXCR on the reads. The sample has about 700,000 distinct CDR3 sequences, approximately 33% seen once; the top ten hold roughly 20%. For these TCRs, the target antigens are not known. The sequenced sample was cultured PBMCs, obtained from culture after CMV antigen stimulation. Source of these receptors: a human donor in good health (CMV status not recorded). Some clones in this sample may be carry-over from other donors' samples. Each CDR3 is given with its conserved first and last residue.

CDR3 length,J gene,V gene,CDR3 protein
15,TRBJ1-1,TRBV12-3/TRBV12-4,CASSLSEWAASEAFF
14,TRBJ1-3,TRBV6-6,CASSYDSSGNTIYF
14,TRBJ2-7,TRBV7-8,CASRSRGGRREQYF
17,TRBJ2-3,TRBV7-2,CASSFRSSGGRADTQYF
16,TRBJ2-5,TRBV6-6,CASSNLGGRARETQYF
13,TRBJ2-7,TRBV7-9,CASSSGQKYEQYF
14,TRBJ2-3,TRBV5-1,CASSSGTEGDTQYF
14,TRBJ2-5,TRBV7-6,CASSWDRTQETQYF
14,TRBJ1-1,TRBV2,CASSETRGGAEAFF
15,TRBJ2-7,TRBV6-2/TRBV6-3,CASSSRPGQGSEQYF
13,TRBJ2-3,TRBV6-1,CASSESGTDTQYF
13,TRBJ1-5,TRBV12-3/TRBV12-4,CASSFPGNQPQHF
15,TRBJ2-7,TRBV7-6,CASSDTGTGGDEQYF
12,TRBJ1-1,TRBV7-8,CASSFGLTEAFF
13,TRBJ1-2,TRBV5-6,CASSVDRLRGYTF
16,TRBJ2-1,TRBV7-8,CASSTYLATSYNEQFF